This T cell receptor (beta chain) comes out of a study of T cell clonotyping in hematopoietic cell transplantation. TCRdb's copy holds only in-frame clones and misses some; the assay was immunoSEQ multiplex PCR. The sample lists about 19,000 clones, around three quarters occurring once. Time point denoted: recipient sample about 28 days before transplant, after cytoreduction. The CDR3 totals 15 residues. J lost 5 bases, V lost 5 bases, and 7 bases had no gene match. The germline gives CDR1 SGHTA, CDR2 FQGTGA. The TCR was taken from a man in his 60s with acute myeloid leukemia. Some clones in this sample may be carry-over from other donors' samples. V is TRBV7-3 and J is TRBJ1-1; 11 bases align to TRBD1. This specimen consisted of peripheral blood mononuclear cells, obtained before stem cell transplant. The CDR3 is CASSPHRDRGTEAFF. In DNA, the CDR3 is TGTGCCAGCAGCCCCCACCGGGACAGGGGGACTGAAGCTTTCTTT.